Listed below are T cell receptor beta chains from one sample, sequenced in a study of blood T cell repertoires in COVID-19. The repertoire was sequenced with immunoSEQ multiplex PCR; TCRdb's copy has only in-frame clones and lacks some. Among roughly 110,000 clones listed, roughly 79% were seen once. The sequenced material came from peripheral blood. The receptor set was obtained from a human donor in a cohort sampled during active COVID-19. The CDR3 runs from the conserved cysteine through the conserved F or W. D genes are given only for firm matches. Clone size is given for some rows only: seen once, a few or many times, or a class if the clone is expanded.

>NA|TRBD2|TRBV28|16|TRBJ2-5
TGTGCCAGCAGTTTAACCAGCGGGAGGGCCAGTGAGACCCAGTACTTC
CASSLTSGRASETQYF
>NA|NA|TRBV18|14|TRBJ2-2
TGTGCCAGCTCACCAGCCCAGGGTTCCGGGGAGCTGTTTTTT
CASSPAQGSGELFF
>NA|NA|TRBV5-1|12|TRBJ1-2
TGCGCCAGCAGCTTGGATGACAGTCACTACACCTTC
CASSLDDSHYTF
>NA|NA|TRBV24-1|13|TRBJ1-5
TGTGCCACCAGTTTACAGGGAAACCAGCCCCAGCATTTT
CATSLQGNQPQHF
>NA|NA|TRBV6-1|16|TRBJ2-2
TGTGCCAGCAGTGAATTAGGCAGGGGGAACACCGGGGAGCTGTTTTTT
CASSELGRGNTGELFF
>once|NA|TRBV5-1|15|TRBJ1-1
TGCGCCAGCAGCCCCCAGGCGGGGATGAACACTGAAGCTTTCTTT
CASSPQAGMNTEAFF
>NA|TRBD1|TRBV19|16|TRBJ2-2
TGTGCCAGCGGAGCAGGGACAGGGTATTTTTCCGGGGAGCTGTTTTTT
CASGAGTGYFSGELFF
>NA|NA|TRBV6-5|15|TRBJ1-4
TGTGCCAGCAGAGGAGGGCCTGCAACTAATGAAAAACTGTTTTTT
CASRGGPATNEKLFF
>NA|TRBD1|TRBV5-1|16|TRBJ2-1
TGCGCCAGCAGCATGAAAGGGGACAGGGCCTACAATGAGCAGTTCTTC
CASSMKGDRAYNEQFF
>NA|NA|TRBV5-1|16|TRBJ2-7
TGCGCCAGCAGCTTGGTTGTAGGCGGGGACTCCTACGAGCAGTACTTC
CASSLVVGGDSYEQYF
>NA|NA|TRBV11-3|14|TRBJ1-2
TGTGCCAGCAGCTTACAGCAGGATTCCTATGGCTACACCTTC
CASSLQQDSYGYTF
>NA|NA|TRBV19|14|TRBJ1-1
TGTGCCAGTAGCCTAGTCAGGGGTCGGACTGAAGCTTTCTTT
CASSLVRGRTEAFF
>NA|TRBD1|TRBV4-3|14|TRBJ1-4
TGCGCCAGCAGCAGGGGGCGGATTAATGAAAAACTGTTTTTT
CASSRGRINEKLFF
>few|NA|TRBV6-2/TRBV6-3|14|TRBJ1-6
TGTGCCAGCAGTTATAACGGTGCGGGGGAACCCCTCCACTTT
CASSYNGAGEPLHF
>NA|NA|TRBV2|14|TRBJ1-2
TGTGCCAGCAGTGAACTGGCGACAGCCTATGGCTACACCTTC
CASSELATAYGYTF
>NA|NA|TRBV4-3|16|TRBJ2-7
TGCGCCAGCAGCCAAGGACTGACTACCTACGCTAGCGAGCAGTACTTC
CASSQGLTTYASEQYF
>NA|NA|TRBV18|16|TRBJ1-6
TGTGCCAGCTCACCTTCGTTTCCCGGGGATAATTCACCCCTCCACTTT
CASSPSFPGDNSPLHF
>NA|TRBD2|TRBV11-2|18|TRBJ2-2
TGTGCCAGCAGCCAACCTTACGCGAAGCGGGAGGGTGCCGGGGAGCTGTTTTTT
CASSQPYAKREGAGELFF
>NA|NA|TRBV5-1|15|TRBJ2-1
TGCGCCAGCAGCTTGGGACGTACTACCTACAATGAGCAGTTCTTC
CASSLGRTTYNEQFF
>NA|NA|TRBV19|15|TRBJ1-3
TGTGCCAGTATCCCAGGGTGGACCTCTGGAAACACCATATATTTT
CASIPGWTSGNTIYF
>few|NA|TRBV4-1|15|TRBJ1-1
TGCGCCAGCAGCCAAGATAGTTTGGGGGGTAATGAAGCTTTCTTT
CASSQDSLGGNEAFF
>few|NA|TRBV7-9|14|TRBJ1-1
TGTGCCAGCAGCTTAGAGTATGCGGCGACTGAAGCTTTCTTT
CASSLEYAATEAFF
>NA|TRBD1|TRBV5-1|15|TRBJ1-2
TGCGCCAGCAGCAACGAACCCGGGACAGGGAATGGCTACACCTTC
CASSNEPGTGNGYTF
>NA|TRBD1|TRBV28|15|TRBJ1-3
TGTGCCAGCAGTGGCGCAGGGGGCGTTGGAAACACCATATATTTT
CASSGAGGVGNTIYF
>NA|TRBD1|TRBV27|15|TRBJ2-2
TGTGCCAGCAGTTCCCGACAGGGGGAGGCCGGGGAGCTGTTTTTT
CASSSRQGEAGELFF
>NA|TRBD1|TRBV11-3|14|TRBJ1-2
TGTGCCAGTTCACAGGGGGGGCAGTTCTATGGCTACACCTTC
CASSQGGQFYGYTF
>NA|TRBD2|TRBV9|13|TRBJ2-3
TGTGCCAGCGGGGGGGACGCCACAGATACGCAGTATTTT
CASGGDATDTQYF
>NA|TRBD2|TRBV11-2|17|TRBJ2-3
TGTGCCAGCAGCTTAGTGGGACTAGCGGGAGGCACAGATACGCAGTATTTT
CASSLVGLAGGTDTQYF
>NA|TRBD1|TRBV6-6|16|TRBJ1-2
TGTGCCAGCACCTACCTAACCCTCAGGGGGAATTATGGCTACACCTTC
CASTYLTLRGNYGYTF
>NA|TRBD1|TRBV6-2/TRBV6-3|14|TRBJ2-7
TGTGCCAGCAGTAACCCGGGACAGGGTTACGAGCAGTACTTC
CASSNPGQGYEQYF
>NA|TRBD2|TRBV28|18|TRBJ2-7
TGTGCCAGCAGTTTAAGGCTGCGGCTAGCGGAACTCACCTACGAGCAGTACTTC
CASSLRLRLAELTYEQYF
>NA|NA|TRBV5-6|14|TRBJ2-7
TGTGCCAGCAGCTTGTTACGGGGCTCCTACGAGCAGTACTTC
CASSLLRGSYEQYF
>NA|NA|TRBV7-2|17|TRBJ1-5
TGTGCCAGCAGCTTAGAAAGGGGAAGGTACGGCAATCAGCCCCAGCATTTT
CASSLERGRYGNQPQHF
>once|TRBD1|TRBV28|15|TRBJ1-1
TGTGCCAGCAGTGGGACAGGGGCCATGAACACTGAAGCTTTCTTT
CASSGTGAMNTEAFF
>NA|TRBD1|TRBV6-5|15|TRBJ2-3
TGTGCCAGCAGACCCCGGGACAGGGGCACAGATACGCAGTATTTT
CASRPRDRGTDTQYF
>many|TRBD1|TRBV7-8|16|TRBJ1-1
TGTGCCAGCAGCGCCCGGGACAGGGGGATGAACACTGAAGCTTTCTTT
CASSARDRGMNTEAFF
>NA|NA|TRBV28|15|TRBJ2-7
TGTGCCAGCAGTTTACAGTTGGGTGCTAGCGTAGAGCAGTACTTC
CASSLQLGASVEQYF
>few|TRBD1|TRBV5-1|15|TRBJ1-6
TGCGCCAGCAGCTTGGAGGGACAGGGTCGTTCACCCCTCCACTTT
CASSLEGQGRSPLHF
>NA|TRBD1|TRBV9|18|TRBJ1-1
TGTGCCAGCAGCAAGAGTACGGGACAGGTTTCGATGAACACTGAAGCTTTCTTT
CASSKSTGQVSMNTEAFF
>NA|NA|TRBV28|16|TRBJ2-2
TGTGCCAGCAGCCCTCCCCCGGGGATGAACACCGGGGAGCTGTTTTTT
CASSPPPGMNTGELFF
>NA|NA|TRBV15|17|TRBJ1-1
TGTGCCACCAGCAGAGTTCAGAGGCTAGGACAGAACACTGAAGCTTTCTTT
CATSRVQRLGQNTEAFF
>NA|NA|TRBV4-3|14|TRBJ1-2
TGCGCCAGCAGCCGCTTGGGGGAGGGGAATGGCTACACCTTC
CASSRLGEGNGYTF
>NA|TRBD2|TRBV5-4|15|TRBJ2-7
TGTGCCAGCAGCTATATAGCGGGGGGCCGAGGCGAGCAGTACTTC
CASSYIAGGRGEQYF
>NA|NA|TRBV5-8|15|TRBJ2-5
TGTGCCAGCAGCCTGCCTGAAGTTAGTCGGAGTTTGCAGTACTTC
CASSLPEVSRSLQYF
>NA|TRBD1|TRBV19|16|TRBJ1-2
TGTGCCAGTAGCACCGCGCCGTGGACAGGGGGCAGCGGCTACACCTTC
CASSTAPWTGGSGYTF
>NA|TRBD1|TRBV7-9|15|TRBJ2-5
TGTGCCAGCAGCTTAGACAGGACAGGGGGAGAGACCCAGTACTTC
CASSLDRTGGETQYF
>NA|TRBD2|TRBV7-3|17|TRBJ2-1
TGTGCCAGCAGCTTAAATCCTAGCGGGAGTCTTAACAATGAGCAGTTCTTC
CASSLNPSGSLNNEQFF
>NA|TRBD2|TRBV5-8|17|TRBJ2-2
TGTGCCAGCAGCTTAGAATGGACTAGCGGATACACCGGGGAGCTGTTTTTT
CASSLEWTSGYTGELFF
>NA|TRBD2|TRBV11-3|16|TRBJ2-2
TGTGCCAGCAGCCCCGGACTAGCGGCGATCACCGGGGAGCTGTTTTTT
CASSPGLAAITGELFF
>NA|TRBD1|TRBV29-1|12|TRBJ1-1
TGCAGCGCTGGACAGGGGAGAACTGAAGCTTTCTTT
CSAGQGRTEAFF
>NA|TRBD1|TRBV25-1|16|TRBJ1-1
TGTGCCAGCAGTGGAAATCCCAGGGGGAAAGACACTGAAGCTTTCTTT
CASSGNPRGKDTEAFF
>NA|TRBD1|TRBV7-3|15|TRBJ1-3
TGTGCCAGCAGCGCCGGGACAGTGCCTGGAAACACCATATATTTT
CASSAGTVPGNTIYF